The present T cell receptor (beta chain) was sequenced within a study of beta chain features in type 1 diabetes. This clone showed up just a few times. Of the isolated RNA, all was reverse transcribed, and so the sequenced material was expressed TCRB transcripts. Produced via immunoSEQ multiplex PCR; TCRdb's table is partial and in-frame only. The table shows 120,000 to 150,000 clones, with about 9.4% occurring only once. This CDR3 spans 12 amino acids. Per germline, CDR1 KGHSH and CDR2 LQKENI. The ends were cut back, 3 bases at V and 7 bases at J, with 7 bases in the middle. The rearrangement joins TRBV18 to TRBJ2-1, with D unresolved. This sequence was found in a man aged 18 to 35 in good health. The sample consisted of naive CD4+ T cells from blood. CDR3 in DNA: TGTGCCAGCTCACCTTCTTTTAATGAGCAGTTCTTC. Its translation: CASSPSFNEQFF. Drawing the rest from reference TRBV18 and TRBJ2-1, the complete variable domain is NAGVMQNPRHLVRRRGQEARLRCSPMKGHSHVYWYRQLPEEGLKFMVYLQKENIIDESGMPKERFSAEFPKEGPSILRIQQVVRGDSAAYFCASSPSFNEQFFGPGTRLTVL.